What follows describes a single TCR beta chain. This sample was included in a study of blood T cell repertoires in COVID-19. The data were produced by immunoSEQ multiplex PCR, yet TCRdb's version contains in-frame clones alone and is incomplete. The table has 150,000 to 200,000 clones, roughly four fifths seen once. The clonotype comes from a man in his forties or fifties who had recovered from COVID-19. The specimen sequenced was PBMCs or T cells enriched from blood (not recorded which).

The CDR3 DNA reads TGCGCCAGCAGCCAAGAGACCGTCCGGGACAGGGGTCTATCAGCTTTCTTT. The encoded protein is CASSQETVRDRGLSAFF. This chain connects TRBV4-1 to TRBJ1-1; 10 bases are shared with TRBD1. The CDR3 runs 17 residues. The V gene's germline CDR1 is MGHRA and CDR2 YSYEKL. The V gene end was trimmed by 0 bases and the J gene end by 10 bases; junction bases not matched to a gene: 14.